This TCR beta chain emerged from a study of shared clonotypes between healthy human individuals. Generated by immunoSEQ multiplex PCR, the TCRdb table keeps only in-frame clones and is missing some. This table holds roughly 700,000 clones, about 74% found once. This clone came up once. This receptor was obtained from a woman under 40 in good health. Sequenced input: memory CD4+ T cells sorted from blood. The subset here: CD45RA-negative fraction.

The CDR3: CASSYGGGGSQPQHF. The CDR3, as DNA: TGCGCCAGCAGCTATGGAGGGGGAGGGAGTCAGCCCCAGCATTTT. This chain connects TRBV5-1 to TRBJ1-5, with TRBD1 as a possible D gene (6 bases). The CDR3 is 15 residues long. Germline V gene data show CDR1 as SGHRS and CDR2 as YFSETQ. V lost 3 bases to trimming and J lost 6 bases, with 16 bases between them.